The rows below give T cell receptor beta chains drawn from one sample of a study of blood T cell repertoires in COVID-19. Data came from immunoSEQ multiplex PCR; TCRdb stores just in-frame clones and leaves some out. The sample carries roughly 150,000 clones, over 70% recorded once. The specimen was peripheral blood. The source is a man in his fifties with active or convalescent COVID-19. Each CDR3 is given with its conserved first and last residue. A D gene is named only where the DNA matches it firmly. Clone size is not always given. Where it is, it says once, few, many or a class for expanded clones.

TRBJ2-5 TRBV20-1 . TRBD2 CSAGGEETQYF TGCAGTGCTGGGGGGGAAGAGACCCAGTACTTC
TRBJ2-2 TRBV15 . TRBD1 CATSRDRGPTGELFF TGTGCCACCAGCAGGGACAGGGGGCCCACCGGGGAGCTGTTTTTT
TRBJ2-7 TRBV3-1/TRBV3-2 . . CASSQERFSYEQYF TGTGCCAGCAGCCAAGAACGGTTCTCCTACGAGCAGTACTTC
TRBJ2-7 TRBV7-8 . . CASSLDSVLSYEQYF TGTGCCAGCAGCTTAGATAGTGTCCTCTCCTACGAGCAGTACTTC
TRBJ2-1 TRBV9 . TRBD2 CASSATGTSGQYSYNEQFF TGTGCCAGCAGCGCGACCGGGACTAGCGGCCAATACTCCTACAATGAGCAGTTCTTC
TRBJ2-7 TRBV18 few . CASSPNLGRGTSEQYF TGTGCCAGCTCACCAAATTTGGGCCGGGGTACCTCCGAGCAGTACTTC
TRBJ1-2 TRBV5-6 . TRBD1 CASSQQGVYGYTF TGTGCCAGCAGCCAACAGGGGGTCTATGGCTACACCTTC
TRBJ2-3 TRBV2 few . CASTTIPSTDTQYF TGTGCCAGCACTACTATTCCTAGCACAGATACGCAGTATTTT
TRBJ1-5 TRBV4-2 few . CASSQVRGSQPQHF TGTGCCAGCAGCCAAGTTCGGGGTAGTCAGCCCCAGCATTTT
TRBJ2-5 TRBV6-5 . . CASSLGIGGETQYF TGTGCCAGCAGCTTAGGGATAGGGGGAGAGACCCAGTACTTC
TRBJ1-4 TRBV5-8 . TRBD1 CASDPDRTGEKLFF TGTGCCAGTGATCCGGACAGGACGGGTGAAAAACTGTTTTTT
TRBJ1-1 TRBV7-3 . TRBD1 CASSEWDRGHTEAFF TGTGCCAGCAGCGAGTGGGACAGGGGCCACACTGAAGCTTTCTTT
TRBJ2-7 TRBV27 . . CASRGTLAAHEQYF TGTGCCAGCAGAGGTACGTTAGCCGCCCACGAGCAGTACTTC
TRBJ1-3 TRBV29-1 . . CSVEDRVGSGNTIYF TGCAGCGTAGAGGACAGAGTTGGCTCTGGAAACACCATATATTTT
TRBJ1-1 TRBV14 . TRBD1 CASSQLTGAEAFF TGTGCCAGCAGCCAATTGACAGGGGCAGAAGCTTTCTTT
TRBJ2-5 TRBV23-1 . . CASSQSVKGGRETQYF TGCGCCAGCAGTCAATCGGTCAAGGGCGGGCGGGAGACCCAGTACTTC
TRBJ1-1 TRBV19 . . CASSIDQKSEEAFF TGTGCCAGTAGTATAGATCAGAAGTCAGAAGAAGCTTTCTTT
TRBJ2-7 TRBV9 . TRBD2 CASSPVAGGPYEQYF TGTGCCAGCAGCCCCGTAGCGGGAGGGCCCTACGAGCAGTACTTC
TRBJ2-1 TRBV9 . . CASSLTGTYNEQFF TGTGCCAGCAGCCTAACCGGGACTTACAATGAGCAGTTCTTC
TRBJ1-3 TRBV9 . TRBD1 CASSLGRGTGEIGNTIYF TGTGCCAGCAGTCTGGGCCGCGGGACAGGTGAAATTGGAAACACCATATATTTT
TRBJ2-1 TRBV28 . TRBD1 CASSLGDRLYNEQFF TGTGCCAGCAGTTTGGGGGACAGGCTATACAATGAGCAGTTCTTC
TRBJ2-1 TRBV11-3 . . CASSLDTGGSRNEQFF TGTGCCAGCAGCTTAGATACGGGGGGCTCGAGGAATGAGCAGTTCTTC
TRBJ1-1 TRBV28 few TRBD1 CAPSRPGQGGGGHGPEAFF TGTGCCCCCAGCCGCCCGGGGCAGGGGGGTGGGGGCCATGGCCCTGAAGCTTTCTTT
TRBJ2-1 TRBV2 many . CASSREAEQFF TGTGCCAGCAGTAGGGAGGCTGAGCAGTTCTTC
TRBJ2-6 TRBV19 . . CASLKASGANVLTF TGTGCCAGTCTAAAGGCTAGTGGGGCCAACGTCCTGACTTTC
TRBJ2-1 TRBV6-6 . TRBD2 CASSHLRSGSLDEQFF TGTGCCAGCAGCCACCTTCGGAGCGGGAGTCTGGATGAGCAGTTCTTC
TRBJ1-6 TRBV6-1 . . CASSEEARENSPLHF TGTGCCAGCAGTGAAGAAGCCAGGGAAAATTCACCCCTCCACTTT
TRBJ1-1 TRBV3-1/TRBV3-2 . TRBD1 CASSHGQARTEAFF TGTGCCAGCAGCCACGGACAGGCTCGAACTGAAGCTTTCTTT
TRBJ1-5 TRBV28 . TRBD1 CASSFRDRAGQPQHF TGTGCCAGCAGTTTCCGGGACAGGGCGGGCCAGCCCCAGCATTTT
TRBJ2-5 TRBV11-2 . . CASSPAGVGETQYF TGTGCCAGCAGCCCCGCCGGGGTAGGAGAGACCCAGTACTTC
TRBJ1-6 TRBV5-4 . . CASSLARDSPLHF TGTGCCAGCAGCTTGGCGAGGGATTCACCCCTCCACTTT
TRBJ2-1 TRBV21-1 . . CASKPGQGRNEQFF TGTGCCAGCAAACCGGGACAGGGTCGTAATGAGCAGTTCTTC
TRBJ2-3 TRBV6-5 many TRBD2 CAIREEGTDTQYF TGTGCCATCCGGGAGGAGGGCACAGATACGCAGTATTTT
TRBJ2-3 TRBV7-6 . TRBD2 CASSHASGAYDTQYF TGTGCCAGCAGCCATGCTAGCGGAGCATACGATACGCAGTATTTT
TRBJ2-7 TRBV9 . TRBD1 CASSSLQGSSYEQYF TGTGCCAGCAGTTCTTTACAGGGGTCTTCCTACGAGCAGTACTTC
TRBJ1-3 TRBV29-1 . . CSAAHSGNTIYF TGCAGCGCGGCACACTCTGGAAACACCATATATTTT
TRBJ2-7 TRBV6-5 . . CASREKRVTYEQYF TGTGCCAGCAGAGAGAAGAGGGTTACCTACGAGCAGTACTTC
TRBJ2-7 TRBV6-2/TRBV6-3 . . CASSRQVSYEQYF TGTGCCAGCAGTCGACAGGTCTCCTACGAGCAGTACTTC
TRBJ2-1 TRBV11-1 once TRBD2 CASSSPQRESVEQFF TGTGCCAGCAGCTCCCCGCAGCGGGAGTCGGTTGAGCAGTTCTTC
TRBJ2-7 TRBV5-4 . TRBD1 CASSLGADRGIRHEQYF TGTGCCAGCAGCTTGGGGGCGGACAGGGGAATCCGCCACGAGCAGTACTTC
TRBJ2-5 TRBV4-1 . . CASSQAAGPNAYF TGCGCCAGCAGCCAAGCCGCGGGACCCAACGCGTACTTC
TRBJ2-7 TRBV11-2 . . CASSGRDNSYEQYF TGTGCCAGCAGCGGCCGGGACAACTCCTACGAGCAGTACTTC
TRBJ2-3 TRBV11-3 . TRBD2 CASSLPLAGGQYF TGTGCCAGCAGCTTACCTCTAGCGGGAGGACAGTATTTT
TRBJ2-3 TRBV7-2 . . CASSLSPVVNTQYF TGTGCCAGCAGCCTTAGCCCGGTGGTGAATACGCAGTATTTT
TRBJ2-1 TRBV2 once TRBD2 CASRTAGGHEQFF TGTGCCAGCAGGACAGCGGGAGGCCATGAGCAGTTCTTC
TRBJ2-5 TRBV24-1 . . CATRDSQETQYF TGTGCCACCAGGGACAGCCAAGAGACCCAGTACTTC
TRBJ1-1 TRBV4-1 . TRBD1 CASSQTRGTEAFF TGCGCCAGCAGCCAAACCAGGGGGACTGAAGCTTTCTTT
TRBJ2-1 TRBV30 . . CAWTEGDGQKPSYNEQFF TGTGCCTGGACCGAGGGGGACGGACAGAAACCCTCCTACAATGAGCAGTTCTTC
TRBJ1-5 TRBV24-1 few . CATSDPSGISPQHF TGTGCCACCAGTGATCCCTCAGGGATCAGCCCCCAGCATTTT
TRBJ2-7 TRBV3-1/TRBV3-2 . TRBD2 CASSQGLAGFYEQYF TGTGCCAGCAGCCAGGGTCTAGCGGGCTTCTACGAGCAGTACTTC
TRBJ2-6 TRBV5-1 . . CASSWGGQGDGANVLTF TGCGCCAGCAGCTGGGGGGGCCAGGGCGATGGGGCCAACGTCCTGACTTTC